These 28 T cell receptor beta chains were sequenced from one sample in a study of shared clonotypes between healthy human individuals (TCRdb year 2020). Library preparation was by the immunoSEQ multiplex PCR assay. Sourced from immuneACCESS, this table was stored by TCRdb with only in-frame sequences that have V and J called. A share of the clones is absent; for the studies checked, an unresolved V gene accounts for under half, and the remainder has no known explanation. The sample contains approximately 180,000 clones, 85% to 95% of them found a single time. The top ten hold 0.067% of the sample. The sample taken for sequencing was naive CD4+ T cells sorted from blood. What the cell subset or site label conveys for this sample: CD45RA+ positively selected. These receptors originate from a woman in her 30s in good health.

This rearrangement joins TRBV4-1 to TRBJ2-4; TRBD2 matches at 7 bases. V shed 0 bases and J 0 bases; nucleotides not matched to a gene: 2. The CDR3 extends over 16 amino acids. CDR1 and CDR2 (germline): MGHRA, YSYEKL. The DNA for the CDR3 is TGCGCCAGCAGCCAAGAGGGAGGGTTAGCCAAAAACATTCAGTACTTC. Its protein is CASSQEGGLAKNIQYF.

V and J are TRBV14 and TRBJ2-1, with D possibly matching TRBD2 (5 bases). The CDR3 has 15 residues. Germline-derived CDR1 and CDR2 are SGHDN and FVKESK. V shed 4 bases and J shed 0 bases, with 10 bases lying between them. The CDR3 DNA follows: TGTGCCAGCAGCCCCGCGGGTGTCTCCTACAATGAGCAGTTCTTC. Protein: CASSPAGVSYNEQFF.

Here the CDR3 reads CASSSGTSNYEQYF. The CDR3 DNA reads as TGTGCCAGCAGTTCAGGGACTAGCAACTACGAGCAGTACTTC. The chain is built from TRBV5-4 and TRBJ2-7; 9 bases agree with TRBD2. This CDR3 is built from 14 residues. Germline V gene data show CDR1 as SGHNT and CDR2 as YYREEE (reference sequence). V dropped 5 bases and J dropped 3; count of bases not matched to a gene: 6.

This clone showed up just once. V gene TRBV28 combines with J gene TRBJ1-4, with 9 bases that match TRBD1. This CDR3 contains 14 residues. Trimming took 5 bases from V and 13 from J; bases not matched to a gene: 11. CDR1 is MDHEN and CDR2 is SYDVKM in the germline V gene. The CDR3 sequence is CASSNRDRAYRLFF. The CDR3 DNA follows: TGTGCCAGCAGTAACCGGGACAGGGCCTATAGACTGTTTTTT.

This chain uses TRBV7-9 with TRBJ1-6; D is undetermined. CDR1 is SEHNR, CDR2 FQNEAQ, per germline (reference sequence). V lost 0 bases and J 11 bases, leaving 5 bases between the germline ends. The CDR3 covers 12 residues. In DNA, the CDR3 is TGTGCCAGCAGCTTAGCCAGTGCACCCCTCCACTTT. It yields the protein CASSLASAPLHF.

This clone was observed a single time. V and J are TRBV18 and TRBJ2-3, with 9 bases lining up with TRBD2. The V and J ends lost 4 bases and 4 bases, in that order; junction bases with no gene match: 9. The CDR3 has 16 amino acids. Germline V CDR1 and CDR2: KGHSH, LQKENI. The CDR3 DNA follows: TGTGCCAGCTCACGGGATAGCGGGAGATTTTCAGATACGCAGTATTTT. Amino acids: CASSRDSGRFSDTQYF.

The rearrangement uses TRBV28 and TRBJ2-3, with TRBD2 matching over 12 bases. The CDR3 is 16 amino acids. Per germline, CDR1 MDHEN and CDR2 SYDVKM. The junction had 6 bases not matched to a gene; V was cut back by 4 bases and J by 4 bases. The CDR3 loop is CASSSLAGGWADTQYF. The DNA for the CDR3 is TGTGCCAGCAGTTCGCTAGCGGGAGGGTGGGCAGATACGCAGTATTTT.

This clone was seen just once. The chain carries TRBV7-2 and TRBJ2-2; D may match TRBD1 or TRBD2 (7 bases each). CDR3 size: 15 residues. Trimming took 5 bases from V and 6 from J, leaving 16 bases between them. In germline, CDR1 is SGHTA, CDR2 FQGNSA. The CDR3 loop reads CASSPQGGYSGELFF. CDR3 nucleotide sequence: TGTGCCAGCAGCCCCCAGGGGGGGTATTCCGGGGAGCTGTTTTTT.

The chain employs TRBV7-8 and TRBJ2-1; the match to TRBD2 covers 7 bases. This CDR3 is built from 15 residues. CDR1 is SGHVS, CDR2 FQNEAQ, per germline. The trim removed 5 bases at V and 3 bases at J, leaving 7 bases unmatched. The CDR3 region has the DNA TGTGCCAGCAGCGGCAGACTAGCCCACTACAATGAGCAGTTCTTC. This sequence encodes CASSGRLAHYNEQFF.

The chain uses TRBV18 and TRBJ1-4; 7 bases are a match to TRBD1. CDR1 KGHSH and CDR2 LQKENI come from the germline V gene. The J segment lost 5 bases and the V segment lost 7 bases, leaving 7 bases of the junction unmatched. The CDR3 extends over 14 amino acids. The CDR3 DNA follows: TGTGCCAGCTGTCTAGGACAGGCGAATGAAAAACTGTTTTTT. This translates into CASCLGQANEKLFF.

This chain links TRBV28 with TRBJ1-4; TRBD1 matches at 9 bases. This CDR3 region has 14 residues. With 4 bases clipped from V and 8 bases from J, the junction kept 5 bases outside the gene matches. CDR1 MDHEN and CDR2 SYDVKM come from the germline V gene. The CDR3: CASSSGTGLEKLFF. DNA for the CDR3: TGTGCCAGCAGTTCCGGGACAGGGCTGGAAAAACTGTTTTTT.

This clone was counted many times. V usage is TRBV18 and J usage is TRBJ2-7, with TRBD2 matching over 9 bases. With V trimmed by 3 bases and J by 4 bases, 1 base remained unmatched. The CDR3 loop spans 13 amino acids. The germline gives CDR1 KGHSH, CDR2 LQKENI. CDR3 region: CASSPSGSYEQYF. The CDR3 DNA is TGTGCCAGCTCACCTAGCGGGAGTTACGAGCAGTACTTC.

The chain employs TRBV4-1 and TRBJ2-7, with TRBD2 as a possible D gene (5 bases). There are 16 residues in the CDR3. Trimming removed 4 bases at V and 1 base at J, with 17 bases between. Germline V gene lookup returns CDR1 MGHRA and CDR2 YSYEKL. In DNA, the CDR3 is TGCGCCAGCAGCCCAGCTCCCTTTGGGGAGTCCTACGAGCAGTACTTC. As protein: CASSPAPFGESYEQYF.

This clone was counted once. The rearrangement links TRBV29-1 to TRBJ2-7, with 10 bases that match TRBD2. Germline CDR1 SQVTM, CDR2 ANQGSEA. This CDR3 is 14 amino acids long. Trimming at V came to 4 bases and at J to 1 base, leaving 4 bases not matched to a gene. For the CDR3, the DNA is TGCAGCGTTGTGACTAGCGGGTCGTCCTACGAGCAGTACTTC. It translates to CSVVTSGSSYEQYF.

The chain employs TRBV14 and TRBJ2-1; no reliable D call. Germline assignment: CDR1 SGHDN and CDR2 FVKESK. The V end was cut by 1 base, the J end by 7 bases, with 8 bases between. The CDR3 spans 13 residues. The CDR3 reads CASSQGLGNEQFF. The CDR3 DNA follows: TGTGCCAGCAGCCAAGGTTTAGGGAATGAGCAGTTCTTC.

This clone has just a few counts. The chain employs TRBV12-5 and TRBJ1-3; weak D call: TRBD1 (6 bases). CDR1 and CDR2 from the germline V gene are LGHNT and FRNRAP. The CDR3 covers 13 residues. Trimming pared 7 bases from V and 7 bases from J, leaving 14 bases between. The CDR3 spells CASAIGTTNTIYF. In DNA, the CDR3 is TGTGCTAGTGCCATAGGGACAACCAACACCATATATTTT.

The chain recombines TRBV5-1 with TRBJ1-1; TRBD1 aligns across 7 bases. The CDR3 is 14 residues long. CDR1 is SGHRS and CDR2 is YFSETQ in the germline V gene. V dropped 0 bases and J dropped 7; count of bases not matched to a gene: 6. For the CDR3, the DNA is TGCGCCAGCAGCTTGGCCTGGCAGGGGGATGAAGCTTTCTTT. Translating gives CASSLAWQGDEAFF.

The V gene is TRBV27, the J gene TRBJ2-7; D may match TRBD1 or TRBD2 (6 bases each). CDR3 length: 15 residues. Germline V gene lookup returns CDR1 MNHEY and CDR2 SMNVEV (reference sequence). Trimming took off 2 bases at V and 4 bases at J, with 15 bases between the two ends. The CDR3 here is CASSLIGGGLYEQYF. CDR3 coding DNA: TGTGCCAGCAGTTTAATCGGGGGCGGATTGTACGAGCAGTACTTC.

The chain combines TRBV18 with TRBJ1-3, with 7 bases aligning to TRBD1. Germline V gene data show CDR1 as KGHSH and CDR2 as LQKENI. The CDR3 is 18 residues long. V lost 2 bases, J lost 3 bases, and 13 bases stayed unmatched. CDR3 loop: CASSPTRQGSSGGNTIYF. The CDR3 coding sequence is TGTGCCAGCTCACCAACGAGACAGGGCTCGTCGGGTGGAAACACCATATATTTT.

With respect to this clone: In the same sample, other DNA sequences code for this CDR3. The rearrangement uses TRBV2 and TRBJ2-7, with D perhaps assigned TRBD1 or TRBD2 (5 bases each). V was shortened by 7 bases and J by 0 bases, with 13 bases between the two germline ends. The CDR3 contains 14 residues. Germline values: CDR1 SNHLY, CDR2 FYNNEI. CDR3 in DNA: TGTGCCAGCACCGGACAAGGGAGCTCCTACGAGCAGTACTTC. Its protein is CASTGQGSSYEQYF.

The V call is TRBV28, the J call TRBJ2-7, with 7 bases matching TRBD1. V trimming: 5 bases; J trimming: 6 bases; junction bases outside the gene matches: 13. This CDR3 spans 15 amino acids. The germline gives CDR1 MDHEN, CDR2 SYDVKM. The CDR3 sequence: CASSGVDRASPEQYF. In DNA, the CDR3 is TGTGCCAGCAGTGGGGTCGACAGGGCATCCCCCGAGCAGTACTTC.

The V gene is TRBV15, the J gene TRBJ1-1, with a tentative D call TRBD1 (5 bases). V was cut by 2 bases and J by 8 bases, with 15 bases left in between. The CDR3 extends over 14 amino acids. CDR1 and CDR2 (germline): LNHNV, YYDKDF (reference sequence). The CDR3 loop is CATSRPERGSEAFF. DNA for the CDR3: TGTGCCACCAGCAGACCGGAGCGGGGGTCGGAAGCTTTCTTT.

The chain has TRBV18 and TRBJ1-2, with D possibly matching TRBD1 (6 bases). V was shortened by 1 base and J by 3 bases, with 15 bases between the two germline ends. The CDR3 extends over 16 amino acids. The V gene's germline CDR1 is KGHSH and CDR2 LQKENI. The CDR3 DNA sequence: TGTGCCAGCTCACCACAGGAGACAGGTGGTGACTATGGCTACACCTTC. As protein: CASSPQETGGDYGYTF.

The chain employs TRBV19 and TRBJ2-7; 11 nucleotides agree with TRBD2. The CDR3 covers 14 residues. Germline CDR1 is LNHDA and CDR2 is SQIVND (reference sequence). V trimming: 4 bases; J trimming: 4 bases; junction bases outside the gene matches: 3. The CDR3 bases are TGTGCCAGTAGTAAGACTAGCGGGACGTACGAGCAGTACTTC. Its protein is CASSKTSGTYEQYF.

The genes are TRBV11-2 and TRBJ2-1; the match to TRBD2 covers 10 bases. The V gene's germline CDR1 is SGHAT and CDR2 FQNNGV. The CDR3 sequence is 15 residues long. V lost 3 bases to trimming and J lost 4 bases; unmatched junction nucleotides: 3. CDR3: CASSLGLATYNEQFF. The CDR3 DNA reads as TGTGCCAGCAGCTTGGGACTAGCGACATACAATGAGCAGTTCTTC.

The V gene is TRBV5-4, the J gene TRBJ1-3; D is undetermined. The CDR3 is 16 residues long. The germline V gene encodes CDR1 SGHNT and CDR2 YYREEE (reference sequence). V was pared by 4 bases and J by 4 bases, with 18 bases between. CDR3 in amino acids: CASSPDLLGGGNTIYF. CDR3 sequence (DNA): TGTGCCAGCAGCCCCGACCTTTTGGGAGGAGGAAACACCATATATTTT.

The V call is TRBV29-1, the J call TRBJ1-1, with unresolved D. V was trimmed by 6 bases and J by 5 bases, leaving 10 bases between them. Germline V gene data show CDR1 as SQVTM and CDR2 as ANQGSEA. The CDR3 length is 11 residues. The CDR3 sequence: CSVGGETEAFF. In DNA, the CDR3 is TGCAGCGTGGGCGGAGAGACTGAAGCTTTCTTT.

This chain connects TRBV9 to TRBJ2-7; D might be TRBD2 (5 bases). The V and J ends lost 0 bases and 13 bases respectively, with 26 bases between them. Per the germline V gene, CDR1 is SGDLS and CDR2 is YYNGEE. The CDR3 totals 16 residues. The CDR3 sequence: CASSVGMDFALPGIYF. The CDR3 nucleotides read TGTGCCAGCAGCGTAGGAATGGACTTTGCTCTGCCGGGTATTTACTTC. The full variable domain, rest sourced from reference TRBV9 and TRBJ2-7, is DSGVTQTPKHLITATGQRVTLRCSPRSGDLSVYWYQQSLDQGLQFLIQYYNGEERAKGNILERFSAQQFPDLHSELNLSSLELGDSALYFCASSVGMDFALPGIYFGPGTRLTVT.